One sample yielded the 26 T cell receptor beta chains listed below, sequenced in a study of blood T cell repertoires in COVID-19. Assay used: immunoSEQ multiplex PCR; TCRdb lists only in-frame clones, some missing. This table holds about 18,000 clones, 88% found once. Sample: PBMCs or T cells enriched from blood (not recorded which). The receptors were gathered from a woman in her 30s who had recovered from COVID-19.

The CDR3: CAWRGDRGPGYTF. The CDR3 bases are TGTGCCTGGAGGGGTGACAGGGGGCCTGGCTACACCTTC. This chain links TRBV30 with TRBJ1-2, with 10 bases that match TRBD1. This CDR3 comprises 13 residues. The V and J ends lost 3 bases and 7 bases, in that order; junction bases with no gene match: 5. From germline, CDR1 is GTSNPN and CDR2 SVGIG (reference sequence).

This rearrangement joins TRBV28 to TRBJ2-7; tentatively, D is TRBD1 (6 bases). Trimming cost V 8 bases and J 4 bases, with 18 bases left between them. Per the germline V gene, CDR1 is MDHEN and CDR2 is SYDVKM. This CDR3 region has 14 residues. For the CDR3, the DNA is TGTGCCAGCCATTCCCACGACAGGTTTTACGAGCAGTACTTC. It is translated as CASHSHDRFYEQYF.

V and J are TRBV7-9 and TRBJ1-5, with D uncertain. V shed 1 base and J shed 7 bases, with 8 bases lying between them. Germline V gene lookup returns CDR1 SEHNR and CDR2 FQNEAQ (reference sequence). The CDR3 runs 13 residues. CDR3 nucleotide sequence: TGTGCCAGCAGCTTAGTACTTGTGCAGCCCCAGCATTTT. Residues: CASSLVLVQPQHF.

The chain recombines TRBV24-1 with TRBJ2-5, with 7 nucleotides matching TRBD2. J gave up 4 bases and V 3 bases, and 7 bases lay outside the gene matches. Germline-derived CDR1 and CDR2 are KGHDR and SFDVKD. There are 15 residues in the CDR3. CDR3 sequence reads: CATSDRTGGGETQYF. CDR3 coding DNA: TGTGCCACCAGTGATAGGACGGGAGGCGGAGAGACCCAGTACTTC.

The chain has TRBV6-5 and TRBJ1-4; D possibly corresponds to TRBD1 (6 bases). V shed 6 bases and J shed 4 bases, with 15 bases lying between them. The CDR3 is 15 residues long. Germline V CDR1 and CDR2: MNHEY, SVGAGI. The CDR3 reads CASRKDSRHNEKLFF. The CDR3 bases are TGTGCCAGCAGAAAGGACAGCCGACATAATGAAAAACTGTTTTTT.

The gene calls are TRBV24-1 and TRBJ2-2, with D possibly being TRBD1 (6 bases). V gave up 8 bases and J gave up 6 bases, with 12 bases separating them. The CDR3 consists of 13 residues. Germline CDR1 reads KGHDR; CDR2 reads SFDVKD. The CDR3 sequence: CATTQGYSGELFF. The CDR3 nucleotides are TGTGCCACCACACAGGGTTATTCCGGGGAGCTGTTTTTT.

This rearrangement joins TRBV20-1 to TRBJ1-5; the D is unclear. In germline, CDR1 is DFQATT, CDR2 SNEGSKA (reference sequence). The ends were cut back, 3 bases at V and 0 bases at J, with 9 bases in the middle. The CDR3 sequence is 14 residues long. CDR3 region: CSASTFLSNQPQHF. The CDR3 bases are TGCAGTGCTAGTACATTCCTTAGCAATCAGCCCCAGCATTTT.

The chain carries TRBV27 and TRBJ1-3, with a tentative D call TRBD1 (5 bases). The V and J ends lost 5 bases and 4 bases respectively, with 12 bases between them. This CDR3 is 14 amino acids long. From germline, CDR1 is MNHEY and CDR2 SMNVEV (reference sequence). As DNA, the CDR3 is TGTGCCAGCAGTAGAGGAGGGGTAGGAAACACCATATATTTT. Its translation is CASSRGGVGNTIYF.

The chain is built from TRBV27 and TRBJ1-1; tentatively, D is TRBD1 (6 bases). Trimming stripped 3 bases from V and 1 base from J, with 9 bases between. Looked up from germline, CDR1 is MNHEY and CDR2 is SMNVEV (reference sequence). The length of the CDR3 is 14 residues. The CDR3, as DNA: TGTGCCAGCAGTTTTCGGGACACGAACACTGAAGCTTTCTTT. Its protein product is CASSFRDTNTEAFF.

This rearrangement joins TRBV9 to TRBJ1-2; TRBD1 is a possible D gene (6 bases). CDR3 length: 16 amino acids. The V and J ends lost 0 bases and 6 bases respectively, with 18 bases between them. Per the germline V gene, CDR1 is SGDLS and CDR2 is YYNGEE. DNA of the CDR3: TGTGCCAGCAGCGTAGCTACGGCGGGGGGCTACCATGGCTACACCTTC. Protein sequence: CASSVATAGGYHGYTF.

This clone was seen once. The rearrangement uses TRBV27 and TRBJ1-4; D not resolved. V shed 6 bases and J shed 6 bases, with 11 bases lying between them. The CDR3 spans 13 residues. Germline V gene sequence: CDR1 MNHEY, CDR2 SMNVEV (reference sequence). The CDR3 DNA is TGTGCCAGCAGCACAGCCGGGGATGAAAAACTGTTTTTT. Translating gives CASSTAGDEKLFF.

This chain connects TRBV19 to TRBJ1-4; no clear D gene. Looked up from germline, CDR1 is LNHDA and CDR2 is SQIVND (reference sequence). Between the trimmed V and J ends, which lost 6 bases and 6 bases, there was a span of 17 bases. This CDR3 comprises 15 residues. This CDR3 is CASSPPGPGHEKLFF. The CDR3 coding sequence is TGTGCCAGTAGCCCTCCCGGCCCTGGGCATGAAAAACTGTTTTTT.

The J gene is TRBJ1-4, the V gene TRBV5-5; 8 nucleotides align to TRBD1. V was clipped by 4 bases and J by 6 bases; unmatched bases: 5. Germline CDR1 and CDR2: SGHKS and YYEKEE (reference sequence). CDR3 size: 14 residues. The CDR3 DNA reads as TGTGCCAGCAGCAAGGACAGGGTTGATGAAAAACTGTTTTTT. It yields the protein CASSKDRVDEKLFF.

V usage is TRBV11-2 and J usage is TRBJ1-1, with 9 bases identical to TRBD1. The CDR3 contains 18 residues. After removal of 5 bases from V and 2 bases from J, the junction contained 15 bases not matched to a gene. Looked up from germline, CDR1 is SGHAT and CDR2 is FQNNGV. The chain's CDR3 is CASSPIGGNRGLNTEAFF. The DNA of the CDR3 is TGTGCCAGCAGCCCGATAGGTGGGAACAGGGGGCTTAACACTGAAGCTTTCTTT.

The chain links TRBV19 to TRBJ1-1, with D tentatively TRBD1 (5 bases). Trimming took off 2 bases at V and 0 bases at J, with 13 bases between the two ends. CDR3 length: 16 residues. The germline V gene has CDR1 LNHDA and CDR2 SQIVND (reference sequence). CDR3 in DNA: TGTGCCAGTAGTATAAGTTTGGACATTTTGAACACTGAAGCTTTCTTT. It codes for CASSISLDILNTEAFF.

This clone is a singleton in its sample. This chain links TRBV9 with TRBJ2-1, with TRBD1 identical over 8 bases. Germline trimming cut 4 bases from V and 6 bases from J; bases unmatched to any gene: 6. In germline, CDR1 is SGDLS, CDR2 YYNGEE. The CDR3 is made up of 14 amino acids. The CDR3 coding sequence is TGTGCCAGCAGCCCGGACAGGGCCCCCAATGAGCAGTTCTTC. Translated, it gives CASSPDRAPNEQFF.

The V and J genes are TRBV19 and TRBJ2-7, with 13 nucleotides matching TRBD2. This CDR3 contains 18 residues. Germline V gives CDR1 LNHDA, CDR2 SQIVND (reference sequence). V dropped 3 bases and J dropped 6; count of bases not matched to a gene: 14. In DNA, the CDR3 is TGTGCCAGTAGTATGACTAGCGGGGGGTCCGGAGAGATGGGCGAGCAGTACTTC. Protein sequence: CASSMTSGGSGEMGEQYF.

The chain employs TRBV7-2 and TRBJ2-7, with a possible D match to TRBD2 (5 bases). In germline, CDR1 is SGHTA, CDR2 FQGNSA. This CDR3 has 14 residues. The V end lost 2 bases, the J end lost 7 bases, and 15 bases lay between the germline ends. The CDR3 DNA sequence: TGTGCCAGCAGCTTACGTCAGCTGACGGGAGAGCAGTACTTC. This encodes CASSLRQLTGEQYF.

The table lists this clone with a count of one. The chain combines TRBV6-4 with TRBJ2-1; the D gene is possibly TRBD2 (7 bases). The CDR3 has 13 amino acids. CDR1 and CDR2 (germline): MRHNA, SNTAGT. Between the trimmed V and J ends, which lost 6 bases and 7 bases, there was a span of 13 bases. The CDR3 spells CASSLGGANEQFF. The CDR3 DNA reads TGTGCCAGCAGCTTGGGGGGGGCGAATGAGCAGTTCTTC.

The CDR3, as DNA: TGTGCCAGCAGCCCGTTACAGGGAAATAGCAATCAGCCCCAGCATTTT. It is translated as CASSPLQGNSNQPQHF. V usage is TRBV7-8 and J usage is TRBJ1-5, with D possibly matching TRBD1 (6 bases). Germline-derived CDR1 and CDR2 are SGHVS and FQNEAQ. The length of the CDR3 is 16 residues. V dropped 5 bases and J dropped 0 bases, with 14 bases sitting between them.

V and J are TRBV28 and TRBJ2-2, with TRBD1 as a possible D gene (6 bases). This CDR3 is built from 13 residues. In germline, CDR1 is MDHEN, CDR2 SYDVKM. V shed 5 bases and J shed 4 bases, with 8 bases lying between them. The CDR3 loop reads CASSEQGTGELFF. CDR3 nucleotides: TGTGCCAGCAGTGAACAGGGCACCGGGGAGCTGTTTTTT.

The V and J genes are TRBV28 and TRBJ1-6; D uncertain. With 6 bases removed from V and 10 bases from J, the gap between germline ends came to 19 bases. In germline, CDR1 is MDHEN, CDR2 SYDVKM. CDR3 length: 15 residues. DNA of the CDR3: TGTGCCAGCAGGGCCTCGGCAGGCTCACTGTCACCCCTCCACTTT. This sequence encodes CASRASAGSLSPLHF.

The rearrangement uses TRBV30 and TRBJ1-1, with TRBD1 identical over 8 bases. Germline V gene lookup returns CDR1 GTSNPN and CDR2 SVGIG (reference sequence). With 2 bases clipped from V and 0 bases from J, the junction kept 2 bases outside the gene matches. The CDR3 is 14 residues long. The DNA for the CDR3 is TGTGCCTGGAGTAGGGACAGGTTGAACACTGAAGCTTTCTTT. This gives the protein CAWSRDRLNTEAFF.

This chain connects TRBV18 to TRBJ1-4; 11 bases align to TRBD1. Germline assignment: CDR1 KGHSH and CDR2 LQKENI. Trimming took 3 bases from V and 7 from J; bases not matched to a gene: 1. This CDR3 comprises 14 residues. The CDR3 sequence: CASSPGQGGEKLFF. The CDR3 DNA sequence: TGTGCCAGCTCACCGGGACAGGGGGGTGAAAAACTGTTTTTT.

The J gene is TRBJ1-2, the V gene TRBV9; the match to TRBD1 covers 10 bases. The CDR3 is 14 residues long. Germline values: CDR1 SGDLS, CDR2 YYNGEE. With 3 bases clipped from V and 4 bases from J, the junction kept 3 bases outside the gene matches. The CDR3 DNA is TGTGCCAGCAGCGCGGGACAGGGGACCTATGGCTACACCTTC. Its protein product is CASSAGQGTYGYTF.

This clone was seen once. V usage is TRBV24-1 and J usage is TRBJ1-6; D may be TRBD1 (6 bases). The V gene lost 5 bases and the J gene lost 4 bases, with 8 bases spanning the gap. The CDR3 length is 14 residues. Looked up from germline, CDR1 is KGHDR and CDR2 is SFDVKD. DNA of the CDR3: TGTGCCACCAGTGCAGGGGCTTATAATTCACCCCTCCACTTT. Translation gives CATSAGAYNSPLHF.